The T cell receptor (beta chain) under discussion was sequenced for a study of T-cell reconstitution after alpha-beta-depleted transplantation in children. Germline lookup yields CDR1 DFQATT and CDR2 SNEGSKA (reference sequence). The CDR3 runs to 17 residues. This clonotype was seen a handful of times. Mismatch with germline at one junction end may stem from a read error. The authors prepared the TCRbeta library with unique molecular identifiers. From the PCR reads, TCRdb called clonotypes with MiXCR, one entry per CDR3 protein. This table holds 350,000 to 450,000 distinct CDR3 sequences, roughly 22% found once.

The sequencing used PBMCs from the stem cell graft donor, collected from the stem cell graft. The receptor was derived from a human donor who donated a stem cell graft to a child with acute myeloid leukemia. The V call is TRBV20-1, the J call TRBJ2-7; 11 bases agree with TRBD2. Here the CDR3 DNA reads TGCTGTGCTAGTGGTAGCGGGAGGGCCTATGGAATTCGCGAGCAGTACTTC. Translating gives CCASGSGRAYGIREQYF.